The 5 T cell receptor beta chains presented below share a single source sample, sequenced in a study of blood T cell repertoires in COVID-19. Profiled with immunoSEQ multiplex PCR; TCRdb holds only in-frame clones, not every one. This sample yields 150,000 to 200,000 clones, of which roughly 82% are seen a single time; roughly 9.1% belongs to the top ten. The sample comprised peripheral blood. The receptors come from a woman aged 70 to 79 with acute or convalescent COVID-19.

This rearrangement joins TRBV11-1 to TRBJ1-1; D is unclear. The CDR3 loop spans 15 amino acids. Germline lookup yields CDR1 SGHAT and CDR2 FQDESV (reference sequence). Deletions cut 1 base from V and 6 bases from J, with 15 bases between. The CDR3 loop reads CASSLEFGVVSEAFF. CDR3 nucleotides: TGTGCCAGCAGCTTAGAGTTCGGGGTTGTCTCTGAAGCTTTCTTT.

This clone appeared many times. The J gene is TRBJ2-7, the V gene TRBV4-3; 8 nucleotides align to TRBD1. This CDR3 is 15 amino acids long. Per the germline V gene, CDR1 is LGHNA and CDR2 is YSLEER. Trimming at V came to 3 bases and at J to 6 bases, leaving 10 bases not matched to a gene. The CDR3 protein is CASSQDGQGPREQYF. CDR3 sequence (DNA): TGCGCCAGCAGCCAGGACGGACAGGGTCCTCGCGAGCAGTACTTC.

This sequence joins TRBV6-4 and TRBJ2-1; 11 bases agree with TRBD2. Germline trimming cut 9 bases from V and 3 bases from J; bases unmatched to any gene: 10. Germline V gene sequence: CDR1 MRHNA, CDR2 SNTAGT. The CDR3 is 16 amino acids. CDR3 protein: CASPFPGLADYNEQFF. CDR3 nucleotides: TGTGCCAGTCCTTTCCCGGGACTAGCGGACTACAATGAGCAGTTCTTC.

In this sample, this clone turned up a few times. The CDR3 DNA reads as TGCGCCAGCAGCGTGAATACAGGGGCCGCCTACGAGCAGTACTTC. Translating it yields CASSVNTGAAYEQYF. The J gene is TRBJ2-7, the V gene TRBV5-1, with TRBD1 matching over 7 bases. The CDR3 contains 15 residues. Per the germline V gene, CDR1 is SGHRS and CDR2 is YFSETQ. After removal of 4 bases from V and 2 bases from J, the junction contained 9 bases not matched to a gene.

This chain joins TRBV3-1 (or the pseudogene TRBV3-2) and TRBJ2-2; 9 nucleotides agree with TRBD1. The junction had 8 bases not matched to a gene; V was cut back by 6 bases and J by 6 bases. This CDR3 comprises 15 residues. Germline V gene lookup returns CDR1 LGHDT and CDR2 YNNKEL (reference sequence). The CDR3 nucleotides are TGTGCCAGCAGTCTACAGGGGGCGAGCGCCGGGGAGCTGTTTTTT. It yields the protein CASSLQGASAGELFF.